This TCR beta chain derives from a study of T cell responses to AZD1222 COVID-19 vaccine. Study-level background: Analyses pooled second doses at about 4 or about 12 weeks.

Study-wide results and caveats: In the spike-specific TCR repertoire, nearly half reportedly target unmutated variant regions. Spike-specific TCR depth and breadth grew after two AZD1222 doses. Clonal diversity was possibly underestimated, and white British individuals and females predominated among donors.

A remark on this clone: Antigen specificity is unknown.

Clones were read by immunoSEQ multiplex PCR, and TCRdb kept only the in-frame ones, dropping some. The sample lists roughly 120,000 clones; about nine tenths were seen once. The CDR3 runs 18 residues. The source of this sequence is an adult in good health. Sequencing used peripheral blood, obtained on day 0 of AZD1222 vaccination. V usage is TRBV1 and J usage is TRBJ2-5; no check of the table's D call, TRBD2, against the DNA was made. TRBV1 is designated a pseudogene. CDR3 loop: CTSSQEETSGENEETQYF. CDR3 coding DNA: TGCACCAGCAGCCAAGAGGAGACTAGCGGGGAGAACGAAGAGACCCAGTACTTC.